This TCR beta chain was captured in a study of CD8 T cells in Susac syndrome. RNA amounts of about 0.45 to 1 ug underwent reverse transcription with random hexamers. Amplification of TCR beta CDR3 by immunoSEQ multiplex PCR spanned 54 Vbeta and 13 Jbeta. One entry per CDR3 protein results from TCRdb running MiXCR on the immunoSEQ multiplex PCR reads. The sample holds fewer than 150,000 distinct CDR3 sequences, approximately 95% seen once. The CDR3 length is 15 residues. With 3 bases removed from V and 1 base from J, the gap between germline ends came to 15 bases. CDR1 and CDR2 from the germline V gene are SQVTM and ANQGSEA.

J is TRBJ2-5 and V is TRBV29-1; the D is unclear. This TCR derives from a human donor in good health. The sequencing input was CD8+ T cells from PBMCs. CDR3 region: CSVDLVGYPQETQYF. CDR3 bases: TGCAGCGTTGACCTCGTGGGCTACCCCCAAGAGACCCAGTACTTC.